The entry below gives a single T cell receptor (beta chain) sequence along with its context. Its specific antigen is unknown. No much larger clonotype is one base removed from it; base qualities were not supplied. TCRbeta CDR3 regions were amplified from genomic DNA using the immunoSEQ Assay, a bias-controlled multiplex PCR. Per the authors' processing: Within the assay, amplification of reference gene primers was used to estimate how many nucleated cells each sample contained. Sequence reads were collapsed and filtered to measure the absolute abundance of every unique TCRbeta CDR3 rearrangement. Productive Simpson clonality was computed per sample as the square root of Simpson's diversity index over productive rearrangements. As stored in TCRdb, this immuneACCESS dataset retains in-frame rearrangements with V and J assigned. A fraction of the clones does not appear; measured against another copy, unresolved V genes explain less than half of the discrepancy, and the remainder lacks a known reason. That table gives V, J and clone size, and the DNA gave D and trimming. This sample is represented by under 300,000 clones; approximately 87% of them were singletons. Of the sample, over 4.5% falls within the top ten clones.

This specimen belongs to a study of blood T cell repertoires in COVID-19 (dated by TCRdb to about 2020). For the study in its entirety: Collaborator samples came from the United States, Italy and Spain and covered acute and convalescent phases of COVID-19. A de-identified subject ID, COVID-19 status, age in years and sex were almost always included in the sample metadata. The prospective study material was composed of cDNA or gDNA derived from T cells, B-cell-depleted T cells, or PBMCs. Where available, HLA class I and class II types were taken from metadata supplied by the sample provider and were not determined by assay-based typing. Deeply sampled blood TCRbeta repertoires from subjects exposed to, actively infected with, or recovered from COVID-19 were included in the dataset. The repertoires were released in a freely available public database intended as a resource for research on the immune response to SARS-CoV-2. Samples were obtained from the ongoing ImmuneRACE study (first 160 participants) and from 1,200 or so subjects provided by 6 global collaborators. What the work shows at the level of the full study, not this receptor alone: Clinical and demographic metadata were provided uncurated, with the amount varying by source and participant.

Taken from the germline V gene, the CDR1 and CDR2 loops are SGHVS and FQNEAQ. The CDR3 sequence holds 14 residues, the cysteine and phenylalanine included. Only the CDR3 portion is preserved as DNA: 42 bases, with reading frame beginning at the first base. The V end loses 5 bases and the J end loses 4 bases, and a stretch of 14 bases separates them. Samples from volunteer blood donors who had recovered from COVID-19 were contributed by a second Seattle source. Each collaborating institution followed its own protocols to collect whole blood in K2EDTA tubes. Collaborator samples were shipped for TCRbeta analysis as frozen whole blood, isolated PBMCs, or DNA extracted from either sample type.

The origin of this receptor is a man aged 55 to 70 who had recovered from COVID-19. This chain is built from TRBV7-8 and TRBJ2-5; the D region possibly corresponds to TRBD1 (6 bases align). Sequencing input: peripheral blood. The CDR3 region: CASSRADSLETQYF. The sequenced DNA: TGTGCCAGCAGCCGGGCGGACAGCCTAGAGACCCAGTACTTC.